Listed here is a single T cell receptor beta chain. The antigen it binds to is not known. No much larger clone exists at a distance of one base, and base qualities are not known. The entry originates in a study of blood T cell repertoires in COVID-19 (dated by TCRdb to 2020 to 2021). For the study in its entirety: The collaborator samples originated in the United States, Italy and Spain and spanned the acute and convalescent phases of COVID-19. The sample metadata nearly always contained a de-identified subject ID, COVID-19 status, age in years and sex. Subjects who had been exposed to COVID-19, were actively infected with it, or had recovered from it provided the deeply sampled blood TCRbeta repertoires that made up the dataset. The prospective study material was composed of cDNA or gDNA derived from T cells, B-cell-depleted T cells, or PBMCs. Where HLA class I and class II types were available, the types were taken from metadata supplied by the sample provider, not from assay-based typing. Samples were obtained from the ongoing ImmuneRACE study (first 160 participants) and from 1,000 to 1,500 subjects provided by 6 global collaborators. The repertoires were released in a freely available public database intended as a resource for research on the immune response to SARS-CoV-2. The research as a whole found: How much clinical and demographic metadata was included differed by source and by participant, and the metadata was provided uncurated.

Including cysteine and phenylalanine, the CDR3 has 15 amino acids. Only CDR3 DNA is held: 45 bases, read in frame from base 1. Trimming removed 3 bases from V and 1 base from J, leaving 15 bases between the germline ends. Sequences DFQATT (CDR1) and SNEGSKA (CDR2) are obtained from the germline V gene (reference sequence). TCRbeta CDR3 regions were amplified from genomic DNA by means of the immunoSEQ Assay, a bias-controlled multiplex PCR. In the paper's pipeline: Nucleated cell counts per sample were estimated from amplification of reference gene primers within the assay. Sequence reads were collapsed and filtered to measure the absolute abundance of every unique TCRbeta CDR3 rearrangement. For each sample, productive Simpson clonality was calculated by taking the square root of Simpson's diversity index across productive rearrangements. Here the immuneACCESS table is served through TCRdb, limited to in-frame sequences with V and J called. Missing clones are a known gap in these copies; in checked studies unresolved V genes cover under half, and the rest lacks a known reason. V, J and clone size are those of that table, while D and trimming were read from the DNA. The sample table shows 120,000 to 150,000 clones, and about 85% are seen once. The top ten clonotypes cover about 2.5% of the sample.

Whole blood was collected in K2EDTA tubes by collaborating institutions according to the institutions' own protocols. For TCRbeta analysis, collaborators shipped samples in one of three forms: frozen whole blood, isolated PBMCs, or DNA extracted from either of those sample types. The chain was built from TRBV20-1 and TRBJ1-2; tentative D gene TRBD1, with 6 bases matching. The origin of this receptor is a human donor with acute or convalescent COVID-19. The donor label of this sample is uncertain. The sequenced sample consisted of peripheral blood. The CDR3 region: CSASTSEDSNYGYTF. The DNA sequence is as follows: TGCAGTGCTAGTACCTCTGAGGACAGTAACTATGGCTACACCTTC.